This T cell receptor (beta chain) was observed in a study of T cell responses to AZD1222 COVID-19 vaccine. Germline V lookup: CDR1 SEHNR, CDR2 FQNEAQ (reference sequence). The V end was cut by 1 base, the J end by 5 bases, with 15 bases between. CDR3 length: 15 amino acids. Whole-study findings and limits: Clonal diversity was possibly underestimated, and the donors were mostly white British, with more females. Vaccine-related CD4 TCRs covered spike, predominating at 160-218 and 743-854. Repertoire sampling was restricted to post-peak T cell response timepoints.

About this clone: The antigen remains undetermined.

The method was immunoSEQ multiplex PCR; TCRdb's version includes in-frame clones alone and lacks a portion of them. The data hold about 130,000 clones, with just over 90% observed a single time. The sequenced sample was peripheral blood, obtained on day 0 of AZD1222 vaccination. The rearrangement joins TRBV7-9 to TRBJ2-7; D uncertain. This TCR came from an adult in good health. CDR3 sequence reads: CASSLGATFLDEQYF. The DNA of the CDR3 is TGTGCCAGCAGCTTAGGGGCCACCTTTCTCGACGAGCAGTACTTC.